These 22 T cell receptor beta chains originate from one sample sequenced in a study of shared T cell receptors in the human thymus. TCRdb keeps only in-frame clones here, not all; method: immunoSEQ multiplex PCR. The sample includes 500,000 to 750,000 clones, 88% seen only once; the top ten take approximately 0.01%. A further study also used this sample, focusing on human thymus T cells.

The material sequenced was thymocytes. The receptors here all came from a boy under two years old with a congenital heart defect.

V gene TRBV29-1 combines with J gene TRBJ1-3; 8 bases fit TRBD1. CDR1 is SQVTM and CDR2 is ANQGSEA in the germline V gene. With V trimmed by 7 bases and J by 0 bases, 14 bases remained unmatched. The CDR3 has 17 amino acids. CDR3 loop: CSGQPGTDRDSGNTIYF. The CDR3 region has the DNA TGCAGCGGTCAGCCCGGGACGGACAGGGACTCTGGAAACACCATATATTTT.

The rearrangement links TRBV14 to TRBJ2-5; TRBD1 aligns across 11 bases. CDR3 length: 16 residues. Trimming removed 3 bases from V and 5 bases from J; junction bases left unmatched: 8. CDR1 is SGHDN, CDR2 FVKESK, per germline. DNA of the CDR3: TGTGCCAGCAGCCATCCGGGACAGGGGGATCCGGAGACCCAGTACTTC. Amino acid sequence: CASSHPGQGDPETQYF.

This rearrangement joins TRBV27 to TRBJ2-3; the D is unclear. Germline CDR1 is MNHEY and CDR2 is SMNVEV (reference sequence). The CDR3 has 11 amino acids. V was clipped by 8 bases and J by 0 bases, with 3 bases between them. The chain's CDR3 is CASESTDTQYF. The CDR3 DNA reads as TGTGCCAGCGAGAGCACAGATACGCAGTATTTT.

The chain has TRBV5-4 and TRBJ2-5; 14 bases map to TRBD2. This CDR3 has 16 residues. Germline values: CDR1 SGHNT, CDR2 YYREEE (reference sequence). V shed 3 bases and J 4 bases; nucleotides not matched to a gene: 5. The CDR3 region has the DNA TGTGCCAGCAGCTCCACCGGGACTAGCGGGAGAGAGACCCAGTACTTC. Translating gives CASSSTGTSGRETQYF.

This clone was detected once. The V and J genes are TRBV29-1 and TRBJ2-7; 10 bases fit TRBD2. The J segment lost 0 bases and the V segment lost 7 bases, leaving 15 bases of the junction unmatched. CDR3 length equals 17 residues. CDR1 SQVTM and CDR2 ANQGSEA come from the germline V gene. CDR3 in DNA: TGCAGCGCGTTGCTCGCAGGGACTAGCGTTAGCTCCTACGAGCAGTACTTC. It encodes CSALLAGTSVSSYEQYF.

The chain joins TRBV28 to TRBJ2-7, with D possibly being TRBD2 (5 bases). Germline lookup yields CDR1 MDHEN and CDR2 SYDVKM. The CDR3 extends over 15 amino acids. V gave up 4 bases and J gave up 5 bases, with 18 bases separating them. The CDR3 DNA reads TGTGCCAGCAGTTCCCCTGCGGGCCCTCCACACGAGCAGTACTTC. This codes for CASSSPAGPPHEQYF. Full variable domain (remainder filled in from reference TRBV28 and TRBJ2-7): DVKVTQSSRYLVKRTGEKVFLECVQDMDHENMFWYRQDPGLGLRLIYFSYDVKMKEKGDIPEGYSVSREKKERFSLILESASTNQTSMYLCASSSPAGPPHEQYFGPGTRLTVT.

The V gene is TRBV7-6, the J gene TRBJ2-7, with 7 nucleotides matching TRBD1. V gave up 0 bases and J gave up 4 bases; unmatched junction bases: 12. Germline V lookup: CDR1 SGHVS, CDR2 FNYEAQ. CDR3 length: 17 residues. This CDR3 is CASSLASRDSRTYEQYF. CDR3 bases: TGTGCCAGCAGCTTAGCGTCCCGGGACAGTAGGACGTACGAGCAGTACTTC.

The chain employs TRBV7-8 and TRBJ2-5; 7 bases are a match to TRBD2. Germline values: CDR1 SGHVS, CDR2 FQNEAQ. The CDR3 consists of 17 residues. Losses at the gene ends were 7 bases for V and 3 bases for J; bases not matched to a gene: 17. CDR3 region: CASTKRAASGGEETQYF. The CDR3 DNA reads TGTGCCAGCACCAAACGGGCGGCTAGCGGAGGGGAAGAGACCCAGTACTTC.

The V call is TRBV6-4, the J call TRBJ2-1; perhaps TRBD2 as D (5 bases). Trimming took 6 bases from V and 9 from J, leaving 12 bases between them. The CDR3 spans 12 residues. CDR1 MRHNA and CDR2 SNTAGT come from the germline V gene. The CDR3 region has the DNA TGTGCCAGCAGCGACGGAGGTAGTGAGCAGTTCTTC. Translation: CASSDGGSEQFF.

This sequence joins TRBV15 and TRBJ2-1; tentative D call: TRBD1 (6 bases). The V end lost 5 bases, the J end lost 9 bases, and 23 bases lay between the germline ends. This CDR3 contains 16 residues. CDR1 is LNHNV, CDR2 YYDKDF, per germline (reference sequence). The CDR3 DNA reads TGTGCCACCAGCCCGAGGGGATACAGGGCGGTACCTGAGCAGTTCTTC. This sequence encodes CATSPRGYRAVPEQFF.

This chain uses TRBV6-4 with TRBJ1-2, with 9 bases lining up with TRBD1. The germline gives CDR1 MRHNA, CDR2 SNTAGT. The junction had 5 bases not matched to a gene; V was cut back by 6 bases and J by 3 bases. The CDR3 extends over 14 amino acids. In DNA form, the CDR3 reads TGTGCCAGCAGCAGGGACAGGGACGACTATGGCTACACCTTC. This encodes CASSRDRDDYGYTF.

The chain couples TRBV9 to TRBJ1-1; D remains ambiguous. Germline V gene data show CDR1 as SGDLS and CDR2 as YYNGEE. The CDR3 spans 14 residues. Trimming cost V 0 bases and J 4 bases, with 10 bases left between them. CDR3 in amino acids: CASSVGRGCTEAFF. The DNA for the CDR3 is TGTGCCAGCAGCGTAGGCCGGGGATGCACTGAAGCTTTCTTT.

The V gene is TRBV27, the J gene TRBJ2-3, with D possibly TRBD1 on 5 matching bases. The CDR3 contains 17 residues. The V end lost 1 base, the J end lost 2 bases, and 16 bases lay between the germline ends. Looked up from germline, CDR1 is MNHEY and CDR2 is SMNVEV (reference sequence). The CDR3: CASSLLTQAFHTDTQYF. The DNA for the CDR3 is TGTGCCAGCAGTTTATTAACACAGGCCTTTCACACAGATACGCAGTATTTT.

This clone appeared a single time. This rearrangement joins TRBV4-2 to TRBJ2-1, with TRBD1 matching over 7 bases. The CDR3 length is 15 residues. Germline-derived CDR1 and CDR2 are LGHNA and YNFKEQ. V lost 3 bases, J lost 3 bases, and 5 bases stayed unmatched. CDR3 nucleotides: TGTGCCAGCAGCCACGGGACAGCGATCTACAATGAGCAGTTCTTC. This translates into CASSHGTAIYNEQFF.

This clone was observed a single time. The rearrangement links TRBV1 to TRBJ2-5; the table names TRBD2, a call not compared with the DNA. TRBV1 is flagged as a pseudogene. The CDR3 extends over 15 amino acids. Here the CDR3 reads CTSSQPGLATETQYF. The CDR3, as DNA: TGCACCAGCAGCCAACCTGGACTAGCGACAGAGACCCAGTACTTC.

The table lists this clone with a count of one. CDR3 region: CASSLPSPHTPYQPQHF. CDR3 sequence (DNA): TGTGCCAGCAGCTTGCCCTCGCCCCACACCCCATATCAGCCCCAGCATTTT. The J gene is TRBJ1-5, the V gene TRBV5-8; D not certain. CDR1 is SGHTS and CDR2 is YDEGEE in the germline V gene. V was shortened by 1 base and J by 5 bases, with 19 bases between the two germline ends. CDR3 length: 17 amino acids.

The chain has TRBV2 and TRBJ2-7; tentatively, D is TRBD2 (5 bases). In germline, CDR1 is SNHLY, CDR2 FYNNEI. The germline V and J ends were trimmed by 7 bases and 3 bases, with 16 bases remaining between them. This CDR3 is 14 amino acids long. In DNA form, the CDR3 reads TGTGCCAGCACCCCTCCGTTCGGGATCTACGAGCAGTACTTC. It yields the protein CASTPPFGIYEQYF.

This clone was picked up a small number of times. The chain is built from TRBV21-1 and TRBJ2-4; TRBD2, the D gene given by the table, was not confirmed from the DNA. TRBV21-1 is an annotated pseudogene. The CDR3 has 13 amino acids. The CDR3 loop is CASSTPSKNIQYF. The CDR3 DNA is TGTGCCAGCAGCACCCCTTCCAAAAACATTCAGTACTTC.

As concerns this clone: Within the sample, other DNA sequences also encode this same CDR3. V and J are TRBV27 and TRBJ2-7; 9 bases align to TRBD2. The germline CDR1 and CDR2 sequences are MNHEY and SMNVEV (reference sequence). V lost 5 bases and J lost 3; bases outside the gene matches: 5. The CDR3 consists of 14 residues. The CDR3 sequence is CASSPKREVYEQYF. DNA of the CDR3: TGTGCCAGCAGTCCCAAGCGGGAGGTCTACGAGCAGTACTTC.

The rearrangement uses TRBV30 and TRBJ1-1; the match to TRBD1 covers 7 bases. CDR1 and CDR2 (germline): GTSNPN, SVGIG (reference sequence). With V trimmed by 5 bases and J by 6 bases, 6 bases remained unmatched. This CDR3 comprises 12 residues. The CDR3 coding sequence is TGTGCCTGGGGATTTACAGGGGCTGAAGCTTTCTTT. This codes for CAWGFTGAEAFF.

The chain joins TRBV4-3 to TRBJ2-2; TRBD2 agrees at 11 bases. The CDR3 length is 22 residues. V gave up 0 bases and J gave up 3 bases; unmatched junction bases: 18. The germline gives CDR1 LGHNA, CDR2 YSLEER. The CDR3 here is CASSQERFGSGRARAHTGELFF. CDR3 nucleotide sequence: TGCGCCAGCAGCCAAGAGCGGTTCGGTAGCGGGAGGGCCCGAGCGCACACCGGGGAGCTGTTTTTT.

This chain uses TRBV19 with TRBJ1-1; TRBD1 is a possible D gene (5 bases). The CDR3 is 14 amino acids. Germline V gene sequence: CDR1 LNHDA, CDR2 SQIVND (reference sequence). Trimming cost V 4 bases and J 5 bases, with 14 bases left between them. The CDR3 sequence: CASSTRQSGTEAFF. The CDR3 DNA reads TGTGCCAGTAGTACCAGACAGTCTGGGACTGAAGCTTTCTTT.